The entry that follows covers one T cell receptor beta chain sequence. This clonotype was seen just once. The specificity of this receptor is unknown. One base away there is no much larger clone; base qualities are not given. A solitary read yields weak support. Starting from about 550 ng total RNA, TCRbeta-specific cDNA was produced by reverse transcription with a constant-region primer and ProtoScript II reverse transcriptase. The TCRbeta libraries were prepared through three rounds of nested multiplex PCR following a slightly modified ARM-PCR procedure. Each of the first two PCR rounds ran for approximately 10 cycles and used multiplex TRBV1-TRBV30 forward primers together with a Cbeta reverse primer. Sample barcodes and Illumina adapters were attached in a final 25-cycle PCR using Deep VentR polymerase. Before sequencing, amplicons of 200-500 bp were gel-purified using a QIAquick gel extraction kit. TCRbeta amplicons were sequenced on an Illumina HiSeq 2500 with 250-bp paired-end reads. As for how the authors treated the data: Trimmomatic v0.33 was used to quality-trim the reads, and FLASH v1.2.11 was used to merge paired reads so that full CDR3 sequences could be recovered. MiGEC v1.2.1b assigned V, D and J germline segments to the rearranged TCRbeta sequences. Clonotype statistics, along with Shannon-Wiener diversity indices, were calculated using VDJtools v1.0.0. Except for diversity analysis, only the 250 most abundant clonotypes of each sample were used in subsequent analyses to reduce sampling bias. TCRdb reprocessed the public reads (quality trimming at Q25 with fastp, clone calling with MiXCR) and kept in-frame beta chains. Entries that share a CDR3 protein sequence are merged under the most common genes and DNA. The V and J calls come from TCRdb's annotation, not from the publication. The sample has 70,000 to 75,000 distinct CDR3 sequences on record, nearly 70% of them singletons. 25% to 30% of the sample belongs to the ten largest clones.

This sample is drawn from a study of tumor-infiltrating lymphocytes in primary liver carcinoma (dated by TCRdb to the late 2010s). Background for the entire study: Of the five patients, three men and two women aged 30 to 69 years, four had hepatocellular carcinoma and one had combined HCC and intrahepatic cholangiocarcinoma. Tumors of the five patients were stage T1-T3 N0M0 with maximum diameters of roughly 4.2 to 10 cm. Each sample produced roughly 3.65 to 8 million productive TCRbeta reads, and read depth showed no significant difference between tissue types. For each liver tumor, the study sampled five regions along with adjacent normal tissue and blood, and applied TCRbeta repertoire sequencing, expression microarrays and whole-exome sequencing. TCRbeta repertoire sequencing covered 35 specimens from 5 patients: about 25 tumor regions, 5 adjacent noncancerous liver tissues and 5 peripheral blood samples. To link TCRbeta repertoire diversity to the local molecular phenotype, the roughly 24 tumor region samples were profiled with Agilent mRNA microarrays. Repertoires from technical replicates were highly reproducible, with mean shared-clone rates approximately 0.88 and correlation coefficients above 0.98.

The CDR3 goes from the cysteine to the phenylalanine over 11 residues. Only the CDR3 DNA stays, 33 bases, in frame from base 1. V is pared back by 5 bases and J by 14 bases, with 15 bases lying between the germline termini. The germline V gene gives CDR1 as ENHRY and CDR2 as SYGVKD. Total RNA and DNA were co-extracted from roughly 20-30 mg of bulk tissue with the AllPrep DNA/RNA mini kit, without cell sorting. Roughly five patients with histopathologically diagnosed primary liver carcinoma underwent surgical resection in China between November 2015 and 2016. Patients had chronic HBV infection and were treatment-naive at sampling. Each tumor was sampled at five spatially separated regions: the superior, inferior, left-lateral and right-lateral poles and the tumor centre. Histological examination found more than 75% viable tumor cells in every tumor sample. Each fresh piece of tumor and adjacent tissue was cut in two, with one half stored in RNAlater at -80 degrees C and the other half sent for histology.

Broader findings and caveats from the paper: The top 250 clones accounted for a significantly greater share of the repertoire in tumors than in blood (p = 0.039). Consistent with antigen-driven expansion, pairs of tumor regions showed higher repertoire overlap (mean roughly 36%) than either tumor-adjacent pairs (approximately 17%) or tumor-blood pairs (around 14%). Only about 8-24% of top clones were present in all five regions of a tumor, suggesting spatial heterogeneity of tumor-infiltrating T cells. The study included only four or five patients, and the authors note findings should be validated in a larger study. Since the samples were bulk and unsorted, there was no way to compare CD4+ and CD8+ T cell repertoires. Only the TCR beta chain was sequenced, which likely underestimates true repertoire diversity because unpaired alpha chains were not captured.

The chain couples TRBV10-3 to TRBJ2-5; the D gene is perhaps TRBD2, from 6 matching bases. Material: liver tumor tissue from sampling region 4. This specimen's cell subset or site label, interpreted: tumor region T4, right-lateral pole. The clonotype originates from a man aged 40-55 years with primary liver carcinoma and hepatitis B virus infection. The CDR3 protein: CAISWGEAQYF. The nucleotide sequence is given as TGTGCCATCAGTTGGGGGGAGGCTCAATACTTC.